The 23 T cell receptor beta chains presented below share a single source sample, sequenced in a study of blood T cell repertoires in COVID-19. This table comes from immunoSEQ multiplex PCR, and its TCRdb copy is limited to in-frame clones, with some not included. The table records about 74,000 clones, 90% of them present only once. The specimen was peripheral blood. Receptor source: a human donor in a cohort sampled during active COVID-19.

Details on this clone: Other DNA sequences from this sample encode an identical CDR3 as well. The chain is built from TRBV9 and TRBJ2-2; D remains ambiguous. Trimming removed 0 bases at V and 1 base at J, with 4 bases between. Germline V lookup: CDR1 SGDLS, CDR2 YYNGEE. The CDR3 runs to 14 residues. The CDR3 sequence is CASSVAGNTGELFF. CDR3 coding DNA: TGTGCCAGCAGCGTAGCAGGGAACACCGGGGAGCTGTTTTTT.

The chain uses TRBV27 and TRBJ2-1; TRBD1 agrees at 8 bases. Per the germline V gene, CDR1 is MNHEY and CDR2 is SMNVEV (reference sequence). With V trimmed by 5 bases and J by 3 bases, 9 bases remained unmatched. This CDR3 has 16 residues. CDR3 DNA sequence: TGTGCCAGCAGTCCCTCGACAGGGGAATTCTACAATGAGCAGTTCTTC. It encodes CASSPSTGEFYNEQFF.

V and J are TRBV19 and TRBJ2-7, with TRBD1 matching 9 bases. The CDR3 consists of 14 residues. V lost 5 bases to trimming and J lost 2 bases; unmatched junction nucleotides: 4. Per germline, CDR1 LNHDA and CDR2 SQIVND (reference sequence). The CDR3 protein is CASSPGQGTYEQYF. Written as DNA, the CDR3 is TGTGCCAGTAGTCCGGGACAGGGTACCTACGAGCAGTACTTC.

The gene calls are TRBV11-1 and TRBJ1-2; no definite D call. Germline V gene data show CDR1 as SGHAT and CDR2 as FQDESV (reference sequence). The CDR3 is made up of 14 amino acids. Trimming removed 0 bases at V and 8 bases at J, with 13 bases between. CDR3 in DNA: TGTGCCAGCAGCTTAGCGTACGGGAGTGGAGGCTACACCTTC. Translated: CASSLAYGSGGYTF.

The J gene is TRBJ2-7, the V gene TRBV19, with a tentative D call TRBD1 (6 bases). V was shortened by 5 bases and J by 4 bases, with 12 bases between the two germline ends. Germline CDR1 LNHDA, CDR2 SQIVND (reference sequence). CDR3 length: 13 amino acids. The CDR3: CASSSAGAYEQYF. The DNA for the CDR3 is TGTGCCAGTAGTTCGGCAGGGGCTTACGAGCAGTACTTC.

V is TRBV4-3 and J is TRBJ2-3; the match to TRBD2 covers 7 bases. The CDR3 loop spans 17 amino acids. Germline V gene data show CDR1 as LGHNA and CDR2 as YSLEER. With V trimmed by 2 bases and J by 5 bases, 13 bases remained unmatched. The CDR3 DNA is TGCGCCAGCAGCCAATGGGTGCGGGAGTCTTACTTAGATACGCAGTATTTT. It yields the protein CASSQWVRESYLDTQYF.

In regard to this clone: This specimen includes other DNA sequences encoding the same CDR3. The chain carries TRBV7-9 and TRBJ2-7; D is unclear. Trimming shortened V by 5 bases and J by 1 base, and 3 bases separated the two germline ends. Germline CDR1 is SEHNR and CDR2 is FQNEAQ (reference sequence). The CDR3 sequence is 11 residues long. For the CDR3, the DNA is TGTGCCAGCAGCCTATCCTACGAGCAGTACTTC. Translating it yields CASSLSYEQYF. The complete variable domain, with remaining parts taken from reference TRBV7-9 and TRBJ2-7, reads DTGVSQNPRHKITKRGQNVTFRCDPISEHNRLYWYRQTLGQGPEFLTYFQNEAQLEKSRLLSDRFSAERPKGSFSTLEIQRTEQGDSAMYLCASSLSYEQYFGPGTRLTVT.

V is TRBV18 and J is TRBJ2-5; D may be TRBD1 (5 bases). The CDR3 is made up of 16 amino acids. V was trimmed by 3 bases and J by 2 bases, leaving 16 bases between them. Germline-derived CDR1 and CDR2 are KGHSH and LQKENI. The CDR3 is CASSPRKPDRQETQYF. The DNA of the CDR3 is TGTGCCAGCTCACCGAGAAAGCCAGACAGACAAGAGACCCAGTACTTC.

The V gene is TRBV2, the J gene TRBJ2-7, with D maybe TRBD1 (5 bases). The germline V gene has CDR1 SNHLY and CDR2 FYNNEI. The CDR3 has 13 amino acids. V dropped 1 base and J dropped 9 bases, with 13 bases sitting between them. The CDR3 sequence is CASSEGSAQGQYF. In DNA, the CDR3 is TGTGCCAGCAGTGAAGGCTCAGCCCAGGGGCAGTACTTC.

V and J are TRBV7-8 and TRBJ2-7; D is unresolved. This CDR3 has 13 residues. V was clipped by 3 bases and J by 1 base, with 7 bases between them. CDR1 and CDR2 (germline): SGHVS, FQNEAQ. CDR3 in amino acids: CASSLGRSYEQYF. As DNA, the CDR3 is TGTGCCAGCAGCTTGGGCAGGTCCTACGAGCAGTACTTC.

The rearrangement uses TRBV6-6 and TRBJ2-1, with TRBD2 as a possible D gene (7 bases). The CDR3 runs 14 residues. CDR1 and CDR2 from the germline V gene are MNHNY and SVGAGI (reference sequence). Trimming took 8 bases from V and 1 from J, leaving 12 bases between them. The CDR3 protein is CASGGGSSYNEQFF. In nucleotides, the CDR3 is TGTGCCAGCGGGGGGGGCAGTTCCTACAATGAGCAGTTCTTC.

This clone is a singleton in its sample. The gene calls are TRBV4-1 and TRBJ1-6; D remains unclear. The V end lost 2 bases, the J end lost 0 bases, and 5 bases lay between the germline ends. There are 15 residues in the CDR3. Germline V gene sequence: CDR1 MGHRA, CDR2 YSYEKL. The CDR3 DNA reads TGCGCCAGCAGCCAAAGTAGCTCCTATAATTCACCCCTCCACTTT. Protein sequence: CASSQSSSYNSPLHF.

The CDR3 protein is CASSLTAGSETQYF. The CDR3 DNA follows: TGTGCCAGCAGCTTAACTGCGGGGTCCGAGACCCAGTACTTC. V usage is TRBV7-3 and J usage is TRBJ2-5, with D possibly TRBD2 on 6 matching bases. Deletions cut 0 bases from V and 5 bases from J, with 10 bases between. CDR3 length: 14 residues. CDR1 is SGHTA, CDR2 FQGTGA, per germline.

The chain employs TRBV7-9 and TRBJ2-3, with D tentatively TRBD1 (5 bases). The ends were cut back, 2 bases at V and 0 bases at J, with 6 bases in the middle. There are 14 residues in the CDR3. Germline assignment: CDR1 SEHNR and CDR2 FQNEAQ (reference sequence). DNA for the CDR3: TGTGCCAGCAGCTTAAGGGGTAGCACAGATACGCAGTATTTT. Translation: CASSLRGSTDTQYF.

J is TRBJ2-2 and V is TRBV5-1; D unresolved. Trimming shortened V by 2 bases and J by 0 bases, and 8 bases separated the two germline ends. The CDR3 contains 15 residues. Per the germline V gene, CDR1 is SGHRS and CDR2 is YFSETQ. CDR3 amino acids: CASSLEPANTGELFF. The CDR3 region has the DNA TGCGCCAGCAGCTTAGAACCGGCGAACACCGGGGAGCTGTTTTTT.

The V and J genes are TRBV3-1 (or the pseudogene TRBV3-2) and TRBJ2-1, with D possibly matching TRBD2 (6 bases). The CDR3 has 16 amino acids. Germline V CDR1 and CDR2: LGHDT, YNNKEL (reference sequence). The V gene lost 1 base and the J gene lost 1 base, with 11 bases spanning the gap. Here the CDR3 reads CASSQGAGTSYNEQFF. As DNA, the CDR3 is TGTGCCAGCAGCCAAGGGGCGGGAACTTCCTACAATGAGCAGTTCTTC.

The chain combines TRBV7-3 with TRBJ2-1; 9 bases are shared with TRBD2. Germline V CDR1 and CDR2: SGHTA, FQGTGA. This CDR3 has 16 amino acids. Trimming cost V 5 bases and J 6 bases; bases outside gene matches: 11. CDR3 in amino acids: CASSPPGLAGINEQFF. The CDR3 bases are TGTGCCAGCAGCCCCCCCGGGCTAGCGGGAATCAATGAGCAGTTCTTC.

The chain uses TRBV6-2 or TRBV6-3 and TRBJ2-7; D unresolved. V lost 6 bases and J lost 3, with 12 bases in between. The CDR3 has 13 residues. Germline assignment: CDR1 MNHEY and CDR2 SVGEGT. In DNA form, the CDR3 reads TGTGCCAGCAGCCACAGCCTAATCTACGAGCAGTACTTC. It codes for CASSHSLIYEQYF.

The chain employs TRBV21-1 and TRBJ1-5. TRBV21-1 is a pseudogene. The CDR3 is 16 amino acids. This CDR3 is CATLHSPGGSNQPQHF. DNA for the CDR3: TGTGCCACTCTTCACTCTCCGGGGGGGAGCAATCAGCCCCAGCATTTT.

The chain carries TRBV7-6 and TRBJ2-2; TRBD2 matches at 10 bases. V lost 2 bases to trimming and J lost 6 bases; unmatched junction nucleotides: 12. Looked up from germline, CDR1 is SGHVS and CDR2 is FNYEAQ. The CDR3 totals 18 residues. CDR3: CASSLWTSGPSAAGELFF. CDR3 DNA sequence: TGTGCCAGCAGCTTATGGACTAGCGGTCCTTCCGCGGCCGGGGAGCTGTTTTTT.

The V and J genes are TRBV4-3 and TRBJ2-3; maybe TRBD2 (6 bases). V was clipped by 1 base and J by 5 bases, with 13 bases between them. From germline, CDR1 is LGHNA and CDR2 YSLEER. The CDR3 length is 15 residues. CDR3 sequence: CASSQGASVLDTQYF. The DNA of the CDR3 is TGCGCCAGCAGCCAAGGGGCTAGCGTCTTAGATACGCAGTATTTT.

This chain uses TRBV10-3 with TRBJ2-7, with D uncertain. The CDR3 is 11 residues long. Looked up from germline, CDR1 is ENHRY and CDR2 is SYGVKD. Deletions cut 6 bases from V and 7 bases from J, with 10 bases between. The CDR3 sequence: CAISQTDEQYF. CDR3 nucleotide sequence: TGTGCCATCAGCCAAACTGATGAGCAGTACTTC.

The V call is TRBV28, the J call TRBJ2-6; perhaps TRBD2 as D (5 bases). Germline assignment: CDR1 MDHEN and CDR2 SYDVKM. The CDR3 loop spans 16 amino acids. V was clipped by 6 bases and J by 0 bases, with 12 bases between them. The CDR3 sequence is CASRRAGNSGANVLTF. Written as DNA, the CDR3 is TGTGCCAGCAGGCGGGCCGGAAACTCTGGGGCCAACGTCCTGACTTTC.